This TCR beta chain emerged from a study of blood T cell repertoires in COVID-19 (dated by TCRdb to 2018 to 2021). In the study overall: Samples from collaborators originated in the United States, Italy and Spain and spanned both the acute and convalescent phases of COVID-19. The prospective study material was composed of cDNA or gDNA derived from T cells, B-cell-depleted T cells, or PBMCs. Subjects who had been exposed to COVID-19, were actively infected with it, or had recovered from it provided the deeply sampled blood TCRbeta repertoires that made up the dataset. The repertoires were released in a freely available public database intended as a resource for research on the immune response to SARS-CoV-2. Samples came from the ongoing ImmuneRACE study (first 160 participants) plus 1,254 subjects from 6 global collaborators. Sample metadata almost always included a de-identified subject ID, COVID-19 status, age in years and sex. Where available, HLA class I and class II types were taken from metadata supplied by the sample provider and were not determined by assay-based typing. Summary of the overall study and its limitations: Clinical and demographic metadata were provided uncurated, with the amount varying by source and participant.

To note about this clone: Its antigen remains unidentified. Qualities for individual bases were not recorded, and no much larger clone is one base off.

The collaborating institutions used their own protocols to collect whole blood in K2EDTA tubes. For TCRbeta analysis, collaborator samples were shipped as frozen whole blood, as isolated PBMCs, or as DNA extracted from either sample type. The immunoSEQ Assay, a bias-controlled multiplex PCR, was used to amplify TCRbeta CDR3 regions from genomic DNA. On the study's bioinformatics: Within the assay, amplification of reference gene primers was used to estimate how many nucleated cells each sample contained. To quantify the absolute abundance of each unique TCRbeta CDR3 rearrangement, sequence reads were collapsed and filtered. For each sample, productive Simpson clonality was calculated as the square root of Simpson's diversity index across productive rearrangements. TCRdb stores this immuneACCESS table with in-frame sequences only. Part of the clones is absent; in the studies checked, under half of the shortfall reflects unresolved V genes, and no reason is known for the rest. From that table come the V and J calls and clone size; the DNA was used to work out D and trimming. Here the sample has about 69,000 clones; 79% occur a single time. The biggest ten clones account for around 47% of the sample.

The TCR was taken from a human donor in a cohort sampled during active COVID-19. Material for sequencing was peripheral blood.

The DNA sequence reads TGTGCCAGCAGGTCGACCATTAAGAGGACTGAAGCTTTCTTT. It translates as CASRSTIKRTEAFF. The rearranged chain carries TRBV27 and TRBJ1-1; the D gene is not confidently resolved. CDR3 length: 14 amino acids, cysteine to phenylalanine. Solely the CDR3 DNA is kept, with 42 bases framed from the first base. The V end loses 6 bases and the J end loses 5 bases, and a stretch of 16 bases separates them. Via the germline V gene (reference sequence), CDR1 is MNHEY and CDR2 SMNVEV.